Each of the 29 T cell receptor beta chains below was sequenced from the same sample in a study of identical twins. TCRdb recomputed calls from the 5' RACE reads with MiXCR, one row per CDR3 protein. The sample has about 470,000 distinct CDR3 sequences; 20% to 30% are singletons. These records were also assigned to another study, of T cells expressing NK-cell markers.

The sequenced sample consisted of CD4+ T cells sorted from blood. These TCRs come from a woman younger than 30 in good health.

This clonotype was seen more than once but under ten times. V is TRBV6-1 and J is TRBJ1-4; 12 bases line up with TRBD1. CDR3 length equals 14 residues. CDR1 and CDR2 (germline): MNHNS, SASEGT. Losses at the gene ends were 7 bases for V and 8 bases for J; bases not matched to a gene: 5. This chain's CDR3 is CASTPGQGAEKLFF. The CDR3, as DNA: TGTGCCAGCACTCCGGGACAGGGGGCGGAAAAACTGTTTTTT.

The chain has TRBV10-2 and TRBJ2-5; TRBD1 matches 7 bases. V gave up 3 bases and J gave up 9 bases; unmatched junction bases: 16. The CDR3 extends over 16 amino acids. CDR1 and CDR2 from the germline V gene are WSHSY and SAAADI. The CDR3 bases are TGCGCCAGCAGTGACCAACAGGGGCACTCCTTACCGCCCCAGTACTTC. It is translated as CASSDQQGHSLPPQYF.

This chain links TRBV2 with TRBJ2-1; D remains ambiguous. Germline assignment: CDR1 SNHLY and CDR2 FYNNEI. This CDR3 contains 12 residues. Between the trimmed V and J ends, which lost 5 bases and 6 bases, there was a span of 8 bases. CDR3 sequence: CASSPFTNEQFF. As DNA, the CDR3 is TGTGCCAGCAGTCCTTTCACCAATGAGCAGTTCTTC.

This clonotype was found a few times. The CDR3 DNA reads as TGTGCCAGCAGCCTACAAGCACGAAAAGCTTTCTTT. It codes for CASSLQARKAFF. The chain combines TRBV12-3 or TRBV12-4 with TRBJ1-1; D call uncertain. The CDR3 is 12 residues long. The V and J ends lost 6 bases and 9 bases respectively, with 14 bases between them.

The CDR3 spells CSARTGTGTEAFF. CDR3 DNA: TGCAGTGCTCGGACAGGGACGGGGACTGAAGCTTTCTTT. The J gene is TRBJ1-1, the V gene TRBV20-1, with 8 bases that match TRBD1. V lost 5 bases and J lost 5; bases outside the gene matches: 7. The CDR3 loop spans 13 amino acids. Germline CDR1 DFQATT, CDR2 SNEGSKA (reference sequence).

In DNA form, the CDR3 reads TGTGCCAGCAGCATTCCCTGGACGGCGACGAACACTGAAGCTTTCTTT. Amino acids: CASSIPWTATNTEAFF. The chain couples TRBV21-1 to TRBJ1-1; TRBD1 is taken as the D call from the table, unchecked against the DNA. TRBV21-1 is labeled a pseudogene. This CDR3 is built from 16 residues.

This clonotype was observed a handful of times. The rearrangement uses TRBV20-1 and TRBJ1-2, with D possibly TRBD1 on 5 matching bases. Trimming left V 3 bases short and J 0 bases short, with 8 bases between. The CDR3 is made up of 13 amino acids. Germline V CDR1 and CDR2: DFQATT, SNEGSKA (reference sequence). The CDR3 DNA is TGCAGTGCTAGGGACACTCCTAACTATGGCTACACCTTC. Translation: CSARDTPNYGYTF.

The V and J genes are TRBV9 and TRBJ1-5, with unresolved D. The CDR3 is made up of 13 amino acids. Trimming took off 0 bases at V and 4 bases at J, with 5 bases between the two ends. CDR1 is SGDLS, CDR2 YYNGEE, per germline. Here the CDR3 reads CASSVDLNQPQHF. The DNA for the CDR3 is TGTGCCAGCAGCGTAGACCTAAATCAGCCCCAGCATTTT.

Only one count was recorded for this clonotype. The rearrangement joins TRBV18 to TRBJ1-5; the D gene is possibly TRBD1 (5 bases). The germline CDR1 and CDR2 sequences are KGHSH and LQKENI. This CDR3 has 17 amino acids. Trimming removed 3 bases from V and 0 bases from J, with 15 bases in between. CDR3 coding DNA: TGTGCCAGCTCACCCTCCGTCAGGGTAAATAGCAATCAGCCCCAGCATTTT. The encoded protein is CASSPSVRVNSNQPQHF.

The chain is built from TRBV5-1 and TRBJ2-5; 9 nucleotides agree with TRBD2. The CDR3 has 14 residues. The germline V gene has CDR1 SGHRS and CDR2 YFSETQ. V was clipped by 5 bases and J by 6 bases; unmatched bases: 8. The CDR3 bases are TGCGCCAGCAGTATAGCGGGGGACGGGAAGACCCAGTACTTC. Translating gives CASSIAGDGKTQYF.

This chain connects TRBV12-3 or TRBV12-4 to TRBJ2-2; 9 positions agree with TRBD1. J lost 4 bases, V lost 5 bases, and 8 bases had no gene match. CDR3 size: 16 residues. This CDR3 is CASSPRDRAITGELFF. CDR3 bases: TGTGCCAGCAGTCCCCGGGACAGGGCGATCACCGGGGAGCTGTTTTTT.

This clonotype has a handful of counts. The J gene is TRBJ2-5, the V gene TRBV20-1, with D perhaps matching TRBD2 (6 bases). The CDR3 is 10 amino acids. Germline CDR1 is DFQATT and CDR2 is SNEGSKA (reference sequence). Deletions cut 5 bases from V and 7 bases from J, with 8 bases between. The CDR3 nucleotides are TGCAGTGCTGTGGGGGGGACCCAGTACTTC. It specifies CSAVGGTQYF.

This clonotype has more than one count but fewer than ten. The chain carries TRBV2 and TRBJ1-2; D is ambiguous. Trimming pared 7 bases from V and 0 bases from J, leaving 15 bases between. This CDR3 comprises 15 residues. Germline CDR1 SNHLY, CDR2 FYNNEI. The DNA of the CDR3 is TGTGCCAGCACCGGGAATTCAGGAGCTAACTATGGCTACACCTTC. This sequence encodes CASTGNSGANYGYTF.

The V gene is TRBV9, the J gene TRBJ2-1; 9 bases agree with TRBD2. The CDR3 sequence is 15 residues long. Germline lookup yields CDR1 SGDLS and CDR2 YYNGEE. The V gene end was trimmed by 2 bases and the J gene end by 6 bases; junction bases not matched to a gene: 6. This CDR3 is CASSVLASGTNEQFF. DNA for the CDR3: TGTGCCAGCAGCGTGTTGGCTAGCGGGACCAATGAGCAGTTCTTC.

J is TRBJ1-1 and V is TRBV7-9, with D perhaps TRBD1 (5 bases). The CDR3 extends over 15 amino acids. V was cut by 2 bases and J by 3 bases, with 13 bases left in between. Germline CDR1 is SEHNR and CDR2 is FQNEAQ (reference sequence). CDR3 sequence reads: CASSLSAGRDTEAFF. CDR3 bases: TGTGCCAGCAGCTTATCGGCAGGGAGGGACACTGAAGCTTTCTTT.

This clonotype was found a few times. The chain has TRBV7-2 and TRBJ2-1; 7 bases are shared with TRBD2. This CDR3 has 15 amino acids. Germline trimming cut 7 bases from V and 7 bases from J; bases unmatched to any gene: 13. Germline values: CDR1 SGHTA, CDR2 FQGNSA. Here the CDR3 DNA reads TGTGCCAGCACCCTGGGGAGGGCCCTAGGGAATGAGCAGTTCTTC. Protein product: CASTLGRALGNEQFF.

This clonotype was observed at least ten times. The chain carries TRBV5-1 and TRBJ2-1; D is perhaps TRBD2 (6 bases). The germline CDR1 and CDR2 sequences are SGHRS and YFSETQ. The CDR3 totals 15 residues. Deletions cut 3 bases from V and 4 bases from J, with 14 bases between. CDR3 residues: CASSSQGGGYNEQFF. CDR3 nucleotide sequence: TGCGCCAGCAGCTCCCAGGGAGGAGGGTACAATGAGCAGTTCTTC.

This clonotype was observed a handful of times. V usage is TRBV20-1 and J usage is TRBJ2-2; D gene ambiguous. The V end lost 2 bases, the J end lost 5 bases, and 6 bases lay between the germline ends. Germline lookup yields CDR1 DFQATT and CDR2 SNEGSKA (reference sequence). The CDR3 consists of 12 residues. The DNA of the CDR3 is TGCAGTGCTAGAAGCCCAACCGGGGAGCTGTTTTTT. Translated, it gives CSARSPTGELFF.

This chain joins TRBV6-1 and TRBJ1-1, with unresolved D. This CDR3 has 12 residues. V lost 2 bases and J 10 bases, leaving 11 bases between the germline ends. Germline V gene sequence: CDR1 MNHNS, CDR2 SASEGT. The CDR3 is CASSEPQTAAFF. The DNA of the CDR3 is TGTGCCAGCAGTGAACCTCAAACAGCAGCTTTCTTT.

This clonotype turned up a few times. V usage is TRBV5-1 and J usage is TRBJ2-3, with 7 bases identical to TRBD1. Unmatched junction bases numbered 11, after V lost 6 bases and J lost 1 base. Per germline, CDR1 SGHRS and CDR2 YFSETQ. The CDR3 runs 16 residues. The CDR3 coding sequence is TGCGCCAGCACCCTAGACAGGGTAACAGGCACAGATACGCAGTATTTT. Its translation is CASTLDRVTGTDTQYF.

This clonotype was detected a few times. The chain links TRBV6-1 to TRBJ1-1, with 8 bases matching TRBD1. Germline V lookup: CDR1 MNHNS, CDR2 SASEGT. CDR3 length: 16 residues. J was trimmed by 2 bases and V by 4 bases; bases with no gene match: 9. The CDR3 sequence is CASSAEPGGKNTEAFF. DNA for the CDR3: TGTGCCAGCAGTGCCGAACCAGGGGGCAAAAACACTGAAGCTTTCTTT.

This clonotype was detected a few times. The gene calls are TRBV6-1 and TRBJ2-6; 11 nucleotides match TRBD1. The V segment lost 6 bases and the J segment 0 bases; nucleotides outside the gene matches: 10. This CDR3 region has 19 residues. The germline V gene has CDR1 MNHNS and CDR2 SASEGT. This chain's CDR3 is CASSRLTGTGGSGANVLTF. DNA for the CDR3: TGTGCCAGCAGCCGCCTTACCGGGACAGGGGGCTCTGGGGCCAACGTCCTGACTTTC.

The chain is built from TRBV2 and TRBJ2-1, with a weak D call TRBD2 (5 bases). The CDR3 consists of 15 residues. Trimming stripped 8 bases from V and 5 bases from J, with 19 bases between. Germline V gene lookup returns CDR1 SNHLY and CDR2 FYNNEI. The CDR3 nucleotides read TGTGCCAGCTTCCCGCGATCAGCGGTCAACAATGAGCAGTTCTTC. This encodes CASFPRSAVNNEQFF.

This clonotype was observed a handful of times. This chain connects TRBV5-6 to TRBJ2-7; TRBD1 matches 7 bases. V lost 1 base, J lost 0 bases, and 13 bases stayed unmatched. CDR1 and CDR2 from the germline V gene are SGHDT and YYEEEE. This CDR3 region has 18 residues. CDR3 protein: CASSLRVSGGRSSYEQYF. In nucleotides, the CDR3 is TGTGCCAGCAGCTTGAGGGTTTCAGGGGGTAGGAGCTCCTACGAGCAGTACTTC.

This clonotype showed up just once. V and J are TRBV20-1 and TRBJ2-5; 9 bases map to TRBD2. The germline V gene has CDR1 DFQATT and CDR2 SNEGSKA (reference sequence). The CDR3 contains 17 residues. J was trimmed by 4 bases and V by 0 bases; bases with no gene match: 12. The DNA for the CDR3 is TGCAGTGCTAGAGACCTTTCCGTTAGCGGGAGTTCAGAGACCCAGTACTTC. It codes for CSARDLSVSGSSETQYF.

This clonotype has only a few counts. V gene TRBV6-1 combines with J gene TRBJ1-1; D call uncertain. The CDR3 covers 14 residues. The germline V gene encodes CDR1 MNHNS and CDR2 SASEGT. Trimming removed 8 bases from V and 2 bases from J, with 15 bases in between. The CDR3 nucleotides read TGTGCCAGCTATAGAGGGATGTTAAACACTGAAGCTTTCTTT. Protein: CASYRGMLNTEAFF.

The chain couples TRBV6-5 to TRBJ1-1, with D possibly being TRBD1 (6 bases). The CDR3 runs 13 residues. Germline lookup yields CDR1 MNHEY and CDR2 SVGAGI. With 4 bases removed from V and 9 bases from J, the gap between germline ends came to 15 bases. As DNA, the CDR3 is TGTGCCAGCAGTTTCCCGGGGGCGCCTAAAGCTTTCTTT. Translating gives CASSFPGAPKAFF.

V gene TRBV7-9 combines with J gene TRBJ2-3, with a possible D match to TRBD2 (6 bases). The CDR3 loop spans 12 amino acids. CDR1 and CDR2 (germline): SEHNR, FQNEAQ (reference sequence). Trimming stripped 6 bases from V and 12 bases from J, with 16 bases between. Here the CDR3 reads CASRGGLRNQYF. CDR3 DNA: TGTGCCAGCAGGGGGGGACTCCGGAACCAGTATTTT. Together with reference TRBV7-9 and TRBJ2-3, the CDR3 gives the full variable domain: DTGVSQNPRHKITKRGQNVTFRCDPISEHNRLYWYRQTLGQGPEFLTYFQNEAQLEKSRLLSDRFSAERPKGSFSTLEIQRTEQGDSAMYLCASRGGLRNQYFGPGTRLTVL.

The V and J genes are TRBV12-3 or TRBV12-4 and TRBJ2-1; 7 bases match TRBD2. The V gene end was trimmed by 5 bases and the J gene end by 8 bases; junction bases not matched to a gene: 3. The CDR3 extends over 12 amino acids. The CDR3 nucleotides are TGTGCCAGCAGTCGACTAGCAGATGAGCAGTTCTTC. Protein product: CASSRLADEQFF.